The 5 T cell receptor beta chains in this list originate from one sample, sequenced in a study of blood T cell repertoires in COVID-19 (TCRdb year 2020). The library relied on the immunoSEQ multiplex PCR assay. This is the immuneACCESS table as TCRdb keeps it, with only in-frame sequences that have V and J called. A part of the clones is gone; compared with another copy, unresolved V genes explain less than half, and the rest is unexplained. The sample table contains fewer than 200,000 clones; only one count was recorded for approximately 84% of them. Less than 9% of the sample is held by the ten biggest clonotypes. What was sequenced was peripheral blood. The receptors shown here come from a man aged 40-50 years who had recovered from COVID-19.

J is TRBJ2-4 and V is TRBV18, with D possibly being TRBD1 (6 bases). CDR3 size: 18 residues. Germline V gene sequence: CDR1 KGHSH, CDR2 LQKENI. The V and J ends lost 2 bases and 0 bases respectively, with 17 bases between them. In nucleotides, the CDR3 is TGTGCCAGCTCACCATCCCTAGGGACACCTCTAGCCAAAAACATTCAGTACTTC. Its translation is CASSPSLGTPLAKNIQYF.

The chain employs TRBV7-2 and TRBJ2-1, with TRBD2 matching over 8 bases. V lost 8 bases, J lost 7 bases, and 16 bases stayed unmatched. Germline CDR1 is SGHTA and CDR2 is FQGNSA. The CDR3 covers 16 residues. This chain's CDR3 is CASASTGAGVENEQFF. For the CDR3, the DNA is TGTGCCAGCGCATCCACAGGAGCGGGAGTGGAAAATGAGCAGTTCTTC. Combining the CDR3 with reference TRBV7-2 and TRBJ2-1 gives the whole variable domain GAGVSQSPSNKVTEKGKDVELRCDPISGHTALYWYRQSLGQGLEFLIYFQGNSAPDKSGLPSDRFSAERTGGSVSTLTIQRTQQEDSAVYLCASASTGAGVENEQFFGPGTRLTVL.

The genes are TRBV28 and TRBJ2-7; 9 nucleotides agree with TRBD1. The V gene end was trimmed by 5 bases and the J gene end by 2 bases; junction bases not matched to a gene: 7. Germline lookup yields CDR1 MDHEN and CDR2 SYDVKM. CDR3 length: 15 residues. CDR3 nucleotides: TGTGCCAGCAGTCCCTCGGGACAGGGAACCTACGAGCAGTACTTC. It specifies CASSPSGQGTYEQYF.

The chain carries TRBV5-6 and TRBJ2-1; weak D call: TRBD1 (6 bases). CDR1 and CDR2 from the germline V gene are SGHDT and YYEEEE. The CDR3 totals 16 residues. Trimming stripped 5 bases from V and 5 bases from J, with 20 bases between. The chain's CDR3 is CASRPQGLKGNNEQFF. CDR3 in DNA: TGTGCCAGCAGACCGCAGGGGCTCAAAGGCAACAATGAGCAGTTCTTC. The full variable domain, completed using reference TRBV5-6 and TRBJ2-1, is DAGVTQSPTHLIKTRGQQVTLRCSPKSGHDTVSWYQQALGQGPQFIFQYYEEEERQRGNFPDRFSGHQFPNYSSELNVNALLLGDSALYLCASRPQGLKGNNEQFFGPGTRLTVL.

CDR3 DNA: TGTGCCAGCAGCTTGGGGCTAGCGGTTGCGCAGTATTTT. This codes for CASSLGLAVAQYF. The chain combines TRBV5-4 with TRBJ2-3; 7 nucleotides agree with TRBD2. This CDR3 is built from 13 residues. In germline, CDR1 is SGHNT, CDR2 YYREEE (reference sequence). The trim removed 0 bases at V and 10 bases at J, leaving 5 bases unmatched.